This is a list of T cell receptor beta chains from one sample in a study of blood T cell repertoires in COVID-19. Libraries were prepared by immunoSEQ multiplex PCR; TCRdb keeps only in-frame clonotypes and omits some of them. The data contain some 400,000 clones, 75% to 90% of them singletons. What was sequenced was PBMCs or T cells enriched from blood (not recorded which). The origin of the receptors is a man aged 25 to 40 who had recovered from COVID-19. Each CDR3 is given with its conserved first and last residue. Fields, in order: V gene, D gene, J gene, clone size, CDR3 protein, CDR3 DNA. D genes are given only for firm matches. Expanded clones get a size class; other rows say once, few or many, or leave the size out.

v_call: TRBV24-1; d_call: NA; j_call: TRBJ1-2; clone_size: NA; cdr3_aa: CATSDPDRNYGYTF; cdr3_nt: TGTGCCACCAGTGATCCGGACAGAAACTATGGCTACACCTTC
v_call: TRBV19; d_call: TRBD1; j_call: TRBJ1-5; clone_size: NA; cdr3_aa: CASSFTGDSNQPQHF; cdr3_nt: TGTGCCAGTAGTTTCACAGGGGATAGCAATCAGCCCCAGCATTTT
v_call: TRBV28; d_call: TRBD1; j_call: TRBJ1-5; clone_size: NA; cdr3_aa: CASSLVTGRQPQHF; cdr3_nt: TGTGCCAGCAGTTTGGTGACAGGGAGGCAGCCCCAGCATTTT
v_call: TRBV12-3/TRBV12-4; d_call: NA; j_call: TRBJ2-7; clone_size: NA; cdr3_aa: CASGLGPGYEQYF; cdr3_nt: TGTGCCAGCGGTCTCGGCCCAGGCTACGAGCAGTACTTC
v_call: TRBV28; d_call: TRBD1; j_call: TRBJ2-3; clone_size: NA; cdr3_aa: CASSNRGDTQYF; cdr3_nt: TGTGCCAGCAGCAACAGGGGGGATACGCAGTATTTT
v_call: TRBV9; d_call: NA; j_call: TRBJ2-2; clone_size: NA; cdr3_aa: CASSALGQGNAGELFF; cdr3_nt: TGTGCCAGCAGCGCCCTCGGGCAGGGAAACGCCGGGGAGCTGTTTTTT
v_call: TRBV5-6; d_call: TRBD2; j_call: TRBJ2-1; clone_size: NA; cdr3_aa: CASSGGTSGYNEQFF; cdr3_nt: TGTGCCAGCAGCGGCGGGACTAGCGGATACAATGAGCAGTTCTTC
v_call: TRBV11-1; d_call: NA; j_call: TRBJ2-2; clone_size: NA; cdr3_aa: CASSSGIPNTGELFF; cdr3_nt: TGTGCCAGCAGTTCCGGGATACCGAACACCGGGGAGCTGTTTTTT
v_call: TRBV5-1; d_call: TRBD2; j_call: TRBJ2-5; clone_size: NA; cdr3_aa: CASSFFPTSGEETQYF; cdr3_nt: TGCGCCAGCAGCTTCTTTCCGACTAGCGGGGAAGAGACCCAGTACTTC
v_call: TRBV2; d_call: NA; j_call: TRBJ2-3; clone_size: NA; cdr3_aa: CASSEGGLSTDTQYF; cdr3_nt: TGTGCCAGCAGTGAAGGGGGACTGAGCACAGATACGCAGTATTTT
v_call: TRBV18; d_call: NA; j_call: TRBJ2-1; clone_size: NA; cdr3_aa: CASSPDRPSSYNEQFF; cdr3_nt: TGTGCCAGCTCACCCGACAGACCTTCATCCTACAATGAGCAGTTCTTC
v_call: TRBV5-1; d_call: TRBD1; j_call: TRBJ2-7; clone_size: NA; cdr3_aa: CASSLGQGLDEQYF; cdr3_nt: TGCGCCAGCAGCTTGGGACAGGGGTTGGACGAGCAGTACTTC
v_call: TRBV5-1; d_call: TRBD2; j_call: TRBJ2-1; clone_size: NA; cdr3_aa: CASSIMTSLPEQFF; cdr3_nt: TGCGCCAGCAGCATCATGACTAGCCTCCCCGAGCAGTTCTTC
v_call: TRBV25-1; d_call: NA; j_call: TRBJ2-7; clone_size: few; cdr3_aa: CASSYPEGQYF; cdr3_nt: TGTGCCAGCAGTTACCCGGAGGGGCAGTACTTC
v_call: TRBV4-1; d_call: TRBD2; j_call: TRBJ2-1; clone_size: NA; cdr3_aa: CASSPYVGGSSYNEQFF; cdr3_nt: TGCGCCAGCAGCCCCTATGTCGGCGGGAGCTCCTACAATGAGCAGTTCTTC
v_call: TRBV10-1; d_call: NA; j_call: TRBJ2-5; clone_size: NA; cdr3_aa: CASSERREETQYF; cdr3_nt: TGCGCCAGCAGTGAGAGAAGGGAGGAGACCCAGTACTTC
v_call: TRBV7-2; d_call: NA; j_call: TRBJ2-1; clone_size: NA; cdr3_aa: CASSQTISERNEQFF; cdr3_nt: TGTGCCAGCAGCCAAACTATTAGTGAGAGGAATGAGCAGTTCTTC
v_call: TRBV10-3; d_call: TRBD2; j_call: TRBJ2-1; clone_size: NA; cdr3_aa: CAISESGREYNEQFF; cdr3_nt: TGTGCCATCAGTGAGTCAGGGAGGGAGTACAATGAGCAGTTCTTC